Below are 15 T cell receptor beta chains sequenced from a single sample in a study of cytomegalovirus exposure and HLA in healthy donors. With 60 Vbeta and 13 Jbeta primers, the PCR was carried out. Using immunoSEQ multiplex PCR, the repertoire was profiled, and TCRdb retains in-frame clones only, with some absent. The sample yields some 85,000 clones, roughly 79% seen once. The sequencing sample was made of PBMCs. The receptor source for this set is a man younger than 30 in good health and CMV-seropositive.

This clone was seen a handful of times. The chain joins TRBV9 to TRBJ2-3; D is possibly TRBD2 (5 bases). The germline V gene has CDR1 SGDLS and CDR2 YYNGEE. The V and J ends lost 0 bases and 2 bases respectively, with 13 bases between them. CDR3 length equals 16 residues. CDR3 nucleotides: TGTGCCAGCAGCGTAGGGGAGCGGAGGTACACAGATACGCAGTATTTT. It codes for CASSVGERRYTDTQYF. Filled out from reference TRBV9 and TRBJ2-3, the complete variable domain reads DSGVTQTPKHLITATGQRVTLRCSPRSGDLSVYWYQQSLDQGLQFLIQYYNGEERAKGNILERFSAQQFPDLHSELNLSSLELGDSALYFCASSVGERRYTDTQYFGPGTRLTVL.

This chain connects TRBV9 to TRBJ2-5; tentatively, D is TRBD2 (6 bases). Germline CDR1 is SGDLS and CDR2 is YYNGEE. The CDR3 extends over 15 amino acids. V lost 5 bases, J lost 3 bases, and 17 bases lay in between. The CDR3 DNA reads as TGTGCCAGCAGTTACACGGGACTTACGGAAGAGACCCAGTACTTC. Encoded protein: CASSYTGLTEETQYF.

The chain links TRBV29-1 to TRBJ1-3; 8 bases agree with TRBD1. J gave up 2 bases and V 5 bases, and 14 bases lay outside the gene matches. The CDR3 is 17 amino acids. Germline V gene data show CDR1 as SQVTM and CDR2 as ANQGSEA. The CDR3 DNA reads TGCAGCGTTACCTCCAACCGACAGGGGAACACTGGAAACACCATATATTTT. Protein sequence: CSVTSNRQGNTGNTIYF.

The J gene is TRBJ1-5, the V gene TRBV18, with D uncertain. Germline V gene sequence: CDR1 KGHSH, CDR2 LQKENI. The V end lost 5 bases, the J end lost 4 bases, and 9 bases lay between the germline ends. The CDR3 extends over 13 amino acids. In DNA form, the CDR3 reads TGTGCCAGCTCAATAACGGGAAATCAGCCCCAGCATTTT. Translation gives CASSITGNQPQHF.

The chain links TRBV9 to TRBJ2-3, with TRBD2 matching 7 bases. The V gene end was trimmed by 1 base and the J gene end by 1 base; junction bases not matched to a gene: 3. The CDR3 is made up of 15 amino acids. Germline CDR1 reads SGDLS; CDR2 reads YYNGEE. The DNA for the CDR3 is TGTGCCAGCAGCGTAAAGGGGAGGGGCACAGATACGCAGTATTTT. Residues: CASSVKGRGTDTQYF.

The rearrangement joins TRBV5-1 to TRBJ1-4; unclear D gene. Germline V gene sequence: CDR1 SGHRS, CDR2 YFSETQ. The CDR3 contains 14 residues. The V gene lost 4 bases and the J gene lost 7 bases, with 14 bases spanning the gap. CDR3 region: CASSPRPGGEKLFF. The CDR3 coding sequence is TGCGCCAGCAGCCCCCGACCAGGAGGTGAAAAACTGTTTTTT.

This clone showed up just a few times. The chain is built from TRBV6-1 and TRBJ1-5, with D unresolved. Germline lookup yields CDR1 MNHNS and CDR2 SASEGT. V lost 3 bases and J lost 6, with 18 bases in between. CDR3 size: 16 residues. In DNA form, the CDR3 reads TGTGCCAGCAGTGATAGTCCGGTCGGAGTTGGTCAGCCCCAGCATTTT. It specifies CASSDSPVGVGQPQHF.

Comment on this clone: Relative to the germline gene, one junction end is altered; a read error may explain this. The chain is built from TRBV10-3 and TRBJ2-2; 7 bases align to TRBD2. This CDR3 has 14 amino acids. Germline V gives CDR1 ENHRY, CDR2 SYGVKD. The CDR3 here is CASSGVGGTGELFF. The CDR3 DNA follows: TGTGCCAGCAGTGGTGTCGGGGGGACCGGGGAGCTGTTTTTT.

This clone was counted a single time. The rearrangement links TRBV9 to TRBJ2-1; D is ambiguous. V was pared by 3 bases and J by 4 bases, with 5 bases between. The CDR3 sequence is 12 residues long. Germline CDR1 is SGDLS and CDR2 is YYNGEE. The CDR3 DNA reads TGTGCCAGCAGCGCAGTATACAATGAGCAGTTCTTC. Its translation: CASSAVYNEQFF.

The genes are TRBV4-1 and TRBJ2-7; D ambiguous. The CDR3 consists of 15 residues. Germline CDR1 reads MGHRA; CDR2 reads YSYEKL. Trimming removed 1 base at V and 0 bases at J, with 10 bases between. CDR3 nucleotide sequence: TGCGCCAGCAGCCAAGGTCCAGGCACCTCCTACGAGCAGTACTTC. This gives the protein CASSQGPGTSYEQYF.

V and J are TRBV5-6 and TRBJ2-3; 7 nucleotides line up with TRBD1. CDR1 is SGHDT, CDR2 YYEEEE, per germline. The V gene end was trimmed by 4 bases and the J gene end by 4 bases; junction bases not matched to a gene: 6. CDR3 length: 14 residues. CDR3 in amino acids: CASSRQGVSDTQYF. The CDR3 nucleotides are TGTGCCAGCAGCCGGCAGGGGGTATCAGATACGCAGTATTTT.

Note on this clone: One end of the junction varies from germline; a read error may be responsible. This chain uses TRBV20-1 with TRBJ2-7; D uncertain. The CDR3 sequence is 11 residues long. CDR1 is DFQATT and CDR2 is SNEGSKA in the germline V gene (reference sequence). The CDR3 region has the DNA TGCAGTGCTAGAGATCCCCCAGCGTGGCGCTTC. Protein: CSARDPPAWRF.

The DNA of the CDR3 is TGTGCCAGCAGTGCCCCTAGCGGGACGGGGGATGAGACCCAGTACTTC. Protein sequence: CASSAPSGTGDETQYF. The chain combines TRBV28 with TRBJ2-5, with 9 bases fitting TRBD2. The CDR3 totals 16 residues. V lost 5 bases, J lost 5 bases, and 12 bases stayed unmatched. Germline values: CDR1 MDHEN, CDR2 SYDVKM.

V gene TRBV7-9 combines with J gene TRBJ2-7, with D possibly TRBD1 on 5 matching bases. V was shortened by 1 base and J by 3 bases, with 10 bases between the two germline ends. Per the germline V gene, CDR1 is SEHNR and CDR2 is FQNEAQ (reference sequence). The CDR3 is 14 amino acids. The CDR3 DNA is TGTGCCAGCAGCTTAGATAGGACACTCTACGAGCAGTACTTC. This sequence encodes CASSLDRTLYEQYF.

The rearrangement links TRBV5-1 to TRBJ2-5; a possible D gene is TRBD2 (6 bases). Germline CDR1 SGHRS, CDR2 YFSETQ. CDR3 length equals 14 residues. With 4 bases removed from V and 5 bases from J, the gap between germline ends came to 15 bases. The CDR3 region has the DNA TGCGCCAGCAGCCCCCGGGCGGGGAGGGAGACCCAGTACTTC. The encoded protein is CASSPRAGRETQYF.